This T cell receptor (beta chain) is drawn from a study of control samples from healthy donors and cancer patients. Sequencing used immunoSEQ multiplex PCR; TCRdb keeps in-frame clones, though not all of them. The sample carries more than 15,000 clones, about four fifths recorded once. This TCR came from a man older than 75 with head and neck cancer. What was sequenced was PBMCs.

As DNA, the CDR3 is TGTGCCAGTAGTATACAAGGTCATGGCTACACCTTC. This gives the protein CASSIQGHGYTF. The V gene is TRBV19, the J gene TRBJ1-2; no clear D. Germline lookup yields CDR1 LNHDA and CDR2 SQIVND (reference sequence). The CDR3 is made up of 12 amino acids. V lost 2 bases to trimming and J lost 6 bases, with 7 bases between them.